The 2 T cell receptor beta chains listed next were all sequenced from one sample in a study of cytomegalovirus exposure and HLA in healthy donors. Profiled with immunoSEQ multiplex PCR; TCRdb holds only in-frame clones, not every one. The sample contains 120,000 or so clones, over 85% of which appear only once. The sample consisted of PBMCs. Receptors were obtained from a woman aged 18-29 years in good health and CMV-seronegative.

This rearrangement joins TRBV7-9 to TRBJ1-2; D is unresolved. Trimming removed 3 bases at V and 1 base at J, with 9 bases between. Germline CDR1 reads SEHNR; CDR2 reads FQNEAQ (reference sequence). This CDR3 spans 14 amino acids. CDR3 residues: CASSLAALNYGYTF. The CDR3 nucleotides are TGTGCCAGCAGCTTGGCCGCCCTTAACTATGGCTACACCTTC.

The rearrangement links TRBV5-8 to TRBJ2-1; 10 bases map to TRBD2. CDR3 length: 14 amino acids. Germline V gene lookup returns CDR1 SGHTS and CDR2 YDEGEE. J lost 7 bases, V lost 5 bases, and 6 bases had no gene match. The CDR3 spells CASRARTSGNEQFF. For the CDR3, the DNA is TGTGCCAGCAGGGCCCGGACTAGCGGTAATGAGCAGTTCTTC.